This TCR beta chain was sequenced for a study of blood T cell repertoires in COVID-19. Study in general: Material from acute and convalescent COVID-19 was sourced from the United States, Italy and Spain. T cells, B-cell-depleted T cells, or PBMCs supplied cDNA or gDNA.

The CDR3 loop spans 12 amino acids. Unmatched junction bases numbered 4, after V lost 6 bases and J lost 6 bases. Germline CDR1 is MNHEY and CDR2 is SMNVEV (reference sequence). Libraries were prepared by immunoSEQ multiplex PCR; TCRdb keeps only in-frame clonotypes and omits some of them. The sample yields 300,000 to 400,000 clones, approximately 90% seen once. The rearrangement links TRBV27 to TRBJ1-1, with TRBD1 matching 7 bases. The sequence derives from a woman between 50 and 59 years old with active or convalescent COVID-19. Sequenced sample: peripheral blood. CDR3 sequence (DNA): TGTGCCAGCAGCTCGACAGGGCCTGAAGCTTTCTTT. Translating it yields CASSSTGPEAFF.